The 28 T cell receptor beta chains below come from one sample, sequenced in a study of vaccination and CD4 T cells after COVID-19. Indicated treatment: roughly ten-day PBMC culture with coronavirus spike peptide pools or control peptides (ViraFEST assay). The unexposed donor provided CD4+ T cells, which were taken before the COVID-19 pandemic (2011-2018). With the Oncomine TCR Beta short-read assay, DNA from cultured CD4+ T cells was sequenced. A single record per CDR3 protein comes from TCRdb applying MiXCR to the PCR reads. The data contain 5,500 to 9,000 distinct CDR3 sequences, around 33% of them seen just once; the ten biggest clones take up approximately 25%. For these receptors, no antigen is known. The sequenced sample consisted of CD4+ T cells from blood, cultured in vitro. Source of these receptors: a human donor in good health.

The CDR3 nucleotides read TGCGCCAGCGGCGGGACGGCGAACACTGAAGCTTTCTTT. This encodes CASGGTANTEAFF. V gene TRBV5-1 combines with J gene TRBJ1-1; D may be TRBD1 (5 bases). V gave up 7 bases and J gave up 1 base, with 11 bases separating them. The germline V gene encodes CDR1 SGHRS and CDR2 YFSETQ. The CDR3 runs 13 residues.

In its sample, this clonotype was seen a few times. V usage is TRBV2 and J usage is TRBJ1-2; no clear D. The CDR3 loop spans 12 amino acids. Deletions cut 5 bases from V and 4 bases from J, with 8 bases between. Germline CDR1 reads SNHLY; CDR2 reads FYNNEI. DNA for the CDR3: TGTGCCAGCAGTCAACTAGTCTATGGCTACACCTTC. It is translated as CASSQLVYGYTF.

This chain uses TRBV30 with TRBJ1-1, with D maybe TRBD1 (5 bases). V was clipped by 2 bases and J by 1 base, with 8 bases between them. The CDR3 loop spans 13 amino acids. Germline CDR1 reads GTSNPN; CDR2 reads SVGIG (reference sequence). In DNA form, the CDR3 reads TGTGCCTGGAGTCGGGGGGGGAACACTGAAGCTTTCTTT. It codes for CAWSRGGNTEAFF.

J is TRBJ1-1 and V is TRBV29-1, with D perhaps TRBD1 (5 bases). The V gene's germline CDR1 is SQVTM and CDR2 ANQGSEA. The CDR3 has 13 residues. V lost 4 bases and J lost 0, with 9 bases in between. The CDR3 region has the DNA TGCAGCGTTGTTGCAGGGATGAACACTGAAGCTTTCTTT. This codes for CSVVAGMNTEAFF.

V is TRBV3-1 and J is TRBJ1-5; the D is unclear. Germline V gene lookup returns CDR1 LGHDT and CDR2 YNNKEL (reference sequence). V dropped 3 bases and J dropped 5 bases, with 8 bases sitting between them. The CDR3 extends over 13 amino acids. The CDR3 coding sequence is TGTGCCAGCAGCCAGTTTGGGGATCAGCCCCAGCATTTT. As protein: CASSQFGDQPQHF.

This clonotype was seen more than once but under ten times. This sequence joins TRBV12-3 or TRBV12-4 and TRBJ2-5; TRBD1 aligns across 8 bases. The V and J ends lost 4 bases and 4 bases, in that order; junction bases with no gene match: 14. The CDR3 covers 17 residues. In nucleotides, the CDR3 is TGTGCCAGCAGTTGGGGCTACCTACAGGGGGTTCTAGAGACCCAGTACTTC. Its protein is CASSWGYLQGVLETQYF.

The table lists this clonotype with a few counts. The V gene is TRBV19, the J gene TRBJ2-4; D might be TRBD1 or TRBD2, each matching 5 bases. The CDR3 is 13 residues long. Germline-derived CDR1 and CDR2 are LNHDA and SQIVND (reference sequence). The ends were cut back, 3 bases at V and 11 bases at J, with 14 bases in the middle. The CDR3 bases are TGTGCCAGTAGTATGGGGGTATCGATCGTTCAGTACTTC. This sequence encodes CASSMGVSIVQYF.

The chain combines TRBV6-5 with TRBJ2-7; 10 positions match TRBD1. Germline CDR1 MNHEY, CDR2 SVGAGI. V lost 4 bases to trimming and J lost 6 bases; unmatched junction nucleotides: 6. The CDR3 extends over 14 amino acids. The CDR3, as DNA: TGTGCCAGCAGTTTCGGGACAGGGGCTCGCGAGCAGTACTTC. This sequence encodes CASSFGTGAREQYF.

The chain couples TRBV7-3 to TRBJ1-2; 7 bases map to TRBD1. Germline V gene data show CDR1 as SGHTA and CDR2 as FQGTGA. With 5 bases clipped from V and 7 bases from J, the junction kept 10 bases outside the gene matches. The length of the CDR3 is 14 residues. The CDR3 spells CASSPTRQGSGYTF. CDR3 DNA: TGTGCCAGCAGCCCTACCCGACAGGGTTCTGGCTACACCTTC. Full variable domain (remainder filled in from reference TRBV7-3 and TRBJ1-2): GAGVSQTPSNKVTEKGKYVELRCDPISGHTALYWYRQSLGQGPEFLIYFQGTGAADDSGLPNDRFFAVRPEGSVSTLKIQRTERGDSAVYLCASSPTRQGSGYTFGSGTRLTVV.

The chain employs TRBV10-1 and TRBJ1-2; D call uncertain. The CDR3 covers 13 residues. Germline CDR1 WNHNN, CDR2 SYGVQD (reference sequence). The V end was cut by 0 bases, the J end by 12 bases, with 14 bases between. This chain's CDR3 is CASSESGGPPHTF. The CDR3 DNA sequence: TGCGCCAGCAGTGAGTCCGGAGGACCGCCCCACACCTTC.

The sample holds a few counts of this clonotype. The V gene is TRBV28, the J gene TRBJ1-2, with 11 nucleotides matching TRBD1. The CDR3 has 14 residues. J gave up 8 bases and V 1 base, and 3 bases lay outside the gene matches. The germline CDR1 and CDR2 sequences are MDHEN and SYDVKM. The CDR3 DNA reads as TGTGCCAGCAGTTTATACCGGACAGGGGGCGGCTACACCTTC. It encodes CASSLYRTGGGYTF.

This sequence joins TRBV6-2 or TRBV6-3 and TRBJ2-1, with 9 bases identical to TRBD2. Germline-derived CDR1 and CDR2 are MNHEY and SVGEGT. The V gene end was trimmed by 4 bases and the J gene end by 5 bases; junction bases not matched to a gene: 6. The CDR3 is 15 amino acids. CDR3 protein: CASSFLLAGNNEQFF. The CDR3 DNA reads TGTGCCAGCAGTTTCTTGCTAGCGGGGAACAATGAGCAGTTCTTC.

This clonotype was found a few times. The chain recombines TRBV19 with TRBJ1-3; no clear D. Trimming stripped 4 bases from V and 10 bases from J, with 11 bases between. The germline V gene has CDR1 LNHDA and CDR2 SQIVND (reference sequence). The length of the CDR3 is 12 residues. The CDR3 loop is CASSTTARTIYF. DNA for the CDR3: TGTGCCAGTAGTACTACGGCCCGGACCATATATTTT.

The chain uses TRBV20-1 and TRBJ1-1; the match to TRBD1 covers 7 bases. Trimming removed 5 bases from V and 8 bases from J; junction bases left unmatched: 17. In germline, CDR1 is DFQATT, CDR2 SNEGSKA (reference sequence). The CDR3 loop spans 15 amino acids. The CDR3 DNA reads as TGCAGTGCTTCCGGGACAGACCGTTTTCGGGGCGAAGCTTTCTTT. It is translated as CSASGTDRFRGEAFF.

This clonotype came up a few times. This sequence joins TRBV30 and TRBJ2-1; 8 positions match TRBD1. Germline assignment: CDR1 GTSNPN and CDR2 SVGIG (reference sequence). The CDR3 covers 13 residues. V lost 3 bases to trimming and J lost 6 bases; unmatched junction nucleotides: 4. CDR3 protein: CAWSRDRINEQFF. The CDR3 bases are TGTGCCTGGAGCAGGGACAGGATCAATGAGCAGTTCTTC.

The genes are TRBV20-1 and TRBJ2-7; D uncertain. Trimming took 1 base from V and 5 from J, leaving 6 bases between them. Germline CDR1 is DFQATT and CDR2 is SNEGSKA (reference sequence). This CDR3 comprises 11 residues. This CDR3 reads CSARGGDEQYF. DNA for the CDR3: TGCAGTGCTAGAGGTGGAGACGAGCAGTACTTC.

The J gene is TRBJ2-7, the V gene TRBV7-6; maybe TRBD1 (5 bases). The CDR3 length is 14 residues. The V and J ends lost 1 base and 1 base respectively, with 8 bases between them. Germline-derived CDR1 and CDR2 are SGHVS and FNYEAQ. The CDR3 loop reads CASSLVQDSYEQYF. CDR3 coding DNA: TGTGCCAGCAGCTTAGTACAGGATTCCTACGAGCAGTACTTC. Based on the CDR3 plus reference TRBV7-6 and TRBJ2-7, the full variable domain is GAGVSQSPRYKVTKRGQDVALRCDPISGHVSLYWYRQALGQGPEFLTYFNYEAQQDKSGLPNDRFSAERPEGSISTLTIQRTEQRDSAMYRCASSLVQDSYEQYFGPGTRLTVT.

The V gene is TRBV2, the J gene TRBJ2-7; maybe TRBD1 (5 bases). The CDR3 extends over 13 amino acids. The germline gives CDR1 SNHLY, CDR2 FYNNEI. V lost 4 bases, J lost 5 bases, and 12 bases lay in between. The CDR3 spells CASSGQGLHEQYF. The CDR3 nucleotides read TGTGCCAGCAGTGGTCAGGGTCTGCACGAGCAGTACTTC. Variable domain in full (rest from reference TRBV2 and TRBJ2-7): EPEVTQTPSHQVTQMGQEVILRCVPISNHLYFYWYRQILGQKVEFLVSFYNNEISEKSEIFDDQFSVERPDGSNFTLKIRSTKLEDSAMYFCASSGQGLHEQYFGPGTRLTVT.

The table lists this clonotype with a few counts. The chain joins TRBV12-3 or TRBV12-4 to TRBJ1-1; 9 nucleotides align to TRBD1. The CDR3 has 13 amino acids. With V trimmed by 2 bases and J by 12 bases, 7 bases remained unmatched. CDR3 sequence: CASSLLGTGMTFF. CDR3 nucleotides: TGTGCCAGCAGTTTACTTGGGACAGGGATGACTTTCTTT.

The CDR3 coding sequence is TGTGCCAGCAGCCCGATTAGCGAAGGAAAGGGGTATGGCTACACCTTC. Translating it yields CASSPISEGKGYGYTF. The chain carries TRBV5-3 and TRBJ1-2; possibly TRBD1 for D (5 bases). TRBV5-3 is classed as an ORF, of uncertain function. Trimming left V 8 bases short and J 5 bases short, with 25 bases between. The CDR3 totals 16 residues.

This clonotype is deemed medium-sized. This chain links TRBV27 with TRBJ1-2, with a weak D call TRBD1 (5 bases). Germline V gene lookup returns CDR1 MNHEY and CDR2 SMNVEV (reference sequence). The CDR3 consists of 15 residues. Trimming removed 2 bases at V and 2 bases at J, with 12 bases between. CDR3 residues: CASSLGVGPNYGYTF. Here the CDR3 DNA reads TGTGCCAGCAGTTTAGGCGTGGGGCCGAACTATGGCTACACCTTC.

The chain joins TRBV7-3 to TRBJ2-3; 16 bases line up with TRBD2. J lost 4 bases, V lost 5 bases, and 3 bases had no gene match. The CDR3 runs to 16 residues. Per germline, CDR1 SGHTA and CDR2 FQGTGA. CDR3: CASSTGTSGGADTQYF. The CDR3 DNA reads as TGTGCCAGCAGCACCGGGACTAGCGGGGGGGCAGATACGCAGTATTTT.

This clonotype has a handful of counts. This rearrangement joins TRBV6-1 to TRBJ1-5; D remains ambiguous. In germline, CDR1 is MNHNS, CDR2 SASEGT. The V and J ends lost 8 bases and 2 bases respectively, with 10 bases between them. The CDR3 totals 13 residues. The CDR3 protein is CASGVQRNQPQHF. CDR3 sequence (DNA): TGTGCCAGCGGCGTCCAGCGCAATCAGCCCCAGCATTTT.

This clonotype came up a few times. The chain couples TRBV7-3 to TRBJ1-1; a possible D gene is TRBD1 (6 bases). Between the trimmed V and J ends, which lost 5 bases and 1 base, there was a span of 11 bases. This CDR3 is built from 14 residues. The germline gives CDR1 SGHTA, CDR2 FQGTGA. CDR3 amino acids: CASSLGQQNTEAFF. The CDR3 DNA is TGTGCCAGCAGCCTTGGACAGCAGAACACTGAAGCTTTCTTT.

By proportion, this clonotype is medium-sized. This chain connects TRBV7-6 to TRBJ2-7; 7 nucleotides line up with TRBD1. Germline loops: CDR1 SGHVS, CDR2 FNYEAQ. With 1 base clipped from V and 2 bases from J, the junction kept 2 bases outside the gene matches. The CDR3 sequence is 14 residues long. This CDR3 reads CASSLDRGPYEQYF. CDR3 in DNA: TGTGCCAGCAGCTTAGACAGGGGCCCCTACGAGCAGTACTTC.

A few counts support this clonotype. The chain links TRBV6-5 to TRBJ1-1; the D gene is possibly TRBD1 (5 bases). Trimming removed 3 bases at V and 4 bases at J, with 12 bases between. The CDR3 contains 14 residues. Germline V lookup: CDR1 MNHEY, CDR2 SVGAGI. The CDR3 sequence: CASSYLQGGTEAFF. The CDR3 region has the DNA TGTGCCAGCAGTTATCTCCAGGGTGGCACTGAAGCTTTCTTT.

This clonotype occurred a few times. Sequence at one end of the junction differs from germline and may be a read error. The chain carries TRBV19 and TRBJ1-2; D is possibly TRBD1 (6 bases). Per germline, CDR1 LNHDA and CDR2 SQIVND (reference sequence). This CDR3 has 13 residues. The DNA of the CDR3 is TGTGCCAGTTACACAAACAGGGTAACTGGCCTTGTCTTC. Translation: CASYTNRVTGLVF.

This chain joins TRBV27 and TRBJ1-1; no clear D gene. Trimming cost V 7 bases and J 4 bases, with 10 bases left between them. Germline V gene lookup returns CDR1 MNHEY and CDR2 SMNVEV (reference sequence). CDR3 length equals 12 residues. The CDR3: CASTFGVTEAFF. CDR3 DNA: TGTGCCAGCACTTTCGGGGTCACTGAAGCTTTCTTT.